This TCR beta chain is from a study of CD8 T cells in Susac syndrome (dated by TCRdb to about 2019). A note on the overall study: Of the Susac syndrome patients who were sequenced, fewer than ten were in clinical remission while five or six had clinically active disease. At blood withdrawal, Susac syndrome patients were therapy-naive, treated with corticosteroids (with IVIg additionally given to some), or treated with IVIg alone. Repertoire sequencing was used to test whether CD8+ T cell activation and differentiation in Susac syndrome was antigen driven.

Details on this clonotype: Which antigen it targets is not known. The record has no base qualities; no much larger clone is one base away.

CDR3 length: 14 amino acids, cysteine to phenylalanine. Only CDR3 DNA remains: 42 bases, in frame from the first base. Sequences DFQATT (CDR1) and SNEGSKA (CDR2) are obtained from the germline V gene (reference sequence). V is trimmed back by 6 bases and J by 9 bases, and the junction contains 8 bases that no gene match accounts for. Peripheral blood CD8+ and CD4+ T cells from healthy donors, Susac syndrome patients and multiple sclerosis patients were profiled by high-throughput TCR beta sequencing. The Susac syndrome patients fulfilled recently defined diagnostic criteria for either definite or probable disease. Bulk CD8+ and CD4+ T cells were purified by magnetic negative isolation, whereas CD8+ TEMRA cells were enriched by FACS. Blood was collected in EDTA tubes and processed within 24 hours, with PBMCs isolated through density gradient centrifugation. PBMCs destined for TCR sequencing were cryopreserved in liquid nitrogen and later thawed in a 37 °C water bath. Purity of sorted or isolated CD4+, CD8+ and CD8+ TEMRA cells was at least 90%.

What the authors observed across the whole study: In the CD4+ T cell repertoire of Susac syndrome patients, clonal expansion was not detected. The TCR sequencing and HLA analysis was acknowledged to have included a relatively small number of individuals.

RNA was extracted with the RNeasy kit and 0.5 to 1 ug was reverse transcribed using random hexamers. TCR beta CDR3 regions were amplified with the immunoSEQ multiplex PCR assay covering 54 Vbeta and 13 Jbeta segments. PCR amplification bias was corrected by using a synthetic template baseline for primer optimization and computational correction. As for how the authors treated the data: Reads were annotated to V, D and J genes per IMGT and analyzed with immunoSEQ Analyzer, keeping only productive sequences. Clonality was computed as one minus Shannon entropy normalized by log2 of the number of productive unique sequences. For each patient and control, public and private clones were evaluated among the 100 most prevalent clones. A clone was defined as Susac-specific if it was absent from the healthy and MS cohorts, from about 1,100 published viral clones and from other ImmuneACCESS disease sequences. TCRdb trimmed the raw reads at Q25, called clones with MiXCR and kept productive beta chains. All rows with the same CDR3 protein become a single entry with the most common DNA and genes. The V and J calls reflect TCRdb's pipeline rather than the authors' work. Recorded for this sample are 150,000 to 200,000 distinct CDR3 sequences; 94% of them occurred a single time. More than 0.095% of the sample lies in the top ten.

The receptor's source is a human donor with Susac syndrome. Recombination joined TRBV20-1 with TRBJ2-1, with 13 junctional bases fitting TRBD2. The sample taken for sequencing was CD4+ T cells from PBMCs. The CDR3 corresponds to CSAQTSGGYGEQFF. Read as DNA, the sequence is TGCAGTGCCCAGACTAGCGGGGGGTACGGTGAGCAGTTCTTC.